This T cell receptor beta chain originates from a study of molecular identifiers for immune sequencing clone quantification. Methods described previously were used for bulk TCR libraries, and listed TCR primers were applied. TCRdb re-analysed the PCR reads in MiXCR, keeping a single row per CDR3 protein. This table holds about 630,000 distinct CDR3 sequences, about 25% found once. About this clonotype: Being one base from a much bigger clone, this may be a read error.

Sorting recovered naive CD8 T cells on a CD8+CD4-CCR7+CD45RA+ profile. Sequenced material: naive CD8+ T cells from blood, with Jurkat cell RNA spiked in. Stated subset: FACS-sorted CD8+CD4-CCR7+CD45RA+ naive T cells. This TCR was sampled from a human donor in good health. Some libraries in this study had Jurkat cell RNA spiked in.

The CDR3 DNA reads TGTGCCAGCAGCTCACCTGGACAGAGGACGGAGTACTTC. The encoded protein is CASSSPGQRTEYF. The chain is built from TRBV7-9 and TRBJ2-7; tentatively, D is TRBD1 (6 bases). CDR3 length: 13 residues. V was pared by 4 bases and J by 11 bases, with 18 bases between. CDR1 and CDR2 from the germline V gene are SEHNR and FQNEAQ (reference sequence).